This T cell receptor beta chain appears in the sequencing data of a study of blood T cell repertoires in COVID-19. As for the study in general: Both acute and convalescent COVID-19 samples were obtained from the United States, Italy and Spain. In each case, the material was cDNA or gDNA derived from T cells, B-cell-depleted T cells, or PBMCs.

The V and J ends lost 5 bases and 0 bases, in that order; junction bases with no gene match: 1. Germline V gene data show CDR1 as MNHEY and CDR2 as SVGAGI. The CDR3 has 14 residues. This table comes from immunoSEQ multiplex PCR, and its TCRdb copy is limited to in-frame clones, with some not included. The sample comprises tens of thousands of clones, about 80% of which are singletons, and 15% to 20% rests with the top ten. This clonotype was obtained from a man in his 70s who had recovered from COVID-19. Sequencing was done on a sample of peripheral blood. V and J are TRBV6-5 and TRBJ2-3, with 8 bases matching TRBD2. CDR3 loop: CASSTSGSTDTQYF. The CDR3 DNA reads TGTGCCAGCAGTACTAGCGGTAGCACAGATACGCAGTATTTT.